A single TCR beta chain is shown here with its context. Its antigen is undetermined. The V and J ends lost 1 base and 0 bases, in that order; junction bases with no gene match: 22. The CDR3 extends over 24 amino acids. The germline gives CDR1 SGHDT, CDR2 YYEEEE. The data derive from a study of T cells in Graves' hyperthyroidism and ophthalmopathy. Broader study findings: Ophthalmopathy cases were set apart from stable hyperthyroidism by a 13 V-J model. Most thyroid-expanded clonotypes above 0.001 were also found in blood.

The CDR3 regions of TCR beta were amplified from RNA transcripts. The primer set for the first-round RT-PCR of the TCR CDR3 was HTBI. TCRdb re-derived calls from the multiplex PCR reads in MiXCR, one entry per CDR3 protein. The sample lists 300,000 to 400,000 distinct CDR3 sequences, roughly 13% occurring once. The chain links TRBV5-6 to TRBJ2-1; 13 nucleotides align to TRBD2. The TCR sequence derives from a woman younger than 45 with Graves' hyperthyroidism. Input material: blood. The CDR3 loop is CASSLSLGEPGLAGLPSSYNEQFF. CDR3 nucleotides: TGTGCCAGCAGCTTGTCATTAGGGGAGCCGGGACTAGCGGGACTCCCAAGCTCCTACAATGAGCAGTTCTTC.